Following are 17 T cell receptor beta chains from one sample sequenced in a study of cytomegalovirus exposure and HLA in healthy donors. Amplification used 60 Vbeta primers and 13 Jbeta primers. Libraries were prepared by immunoSEQ multiplex PCR; TCRdb keeps only in-frame clonotypes and omits some of them. The table shows around 200,000 clones, with approximately 80% occurring only once. The sequenced material came from PBMCs. The receptor source for this set is a girl between 2 and 10 years old in good health and CMV-seronegative.

In this sample, this clone turned up a few times. CDR3 residues: CASSVRDRGLTYEQYF. The CDR3 DNA follows: TGTGCCAGCAGTGTGCGGGACAGGGGGCTAACCTACGAGCAGTACTTC. This chain joins TRBV2 and TRBJ2-7; TRBD1 matches at 12 bases. The germline V gene has CDR1 SNHLY and CDR2 FYNNEI. J lost 2 bases, V lost 4 bases, and 6 bases had no gene match. The length of the CDR3 is 16 residues.

The rearrangement links TRBV5-1 to TRBJ1-1; TRBD1 aligns across 7 bases. Unmatched junction bases numbered 8, after V lost 3 bases and J lost 0 bases. Germline V gives CDR1 SGHRS, CDR2 YFSETQ. The CDR3 extends over 16 amino acids. CDR3 residues: CASSSEPGTVNTEAFF. CDR3 in DNA: TGCGCCAGCAGCTCTGAACCCGGGACAGTGAACACTGAAGCTTTCTTT. Supplemented by reference TRBV5-1 and TRBJ1-1, the full variable domain reads KAGVTQTPRYLIKTRGQQVTLSCSPISGHRSVSWYQQTPGQGLQFLFEYFSETQRNKGNFPGRFSGRQFSNSRSEMNVSTLELGDSALYLCASSSEPGTVNTEAFFGQGTRLTVV.

This clone was recorded only once. V gene TRBV7-2 combines with J gene TRBJ2-5, with D perhaps TRBD2 (6 bases). The better agreement between TRBJ2-7 and the DNA end casts doubt on the J call. Germline V gene sequence: CDR1 SGHTA, CDR2 FQGNSA. The CDR3 is made up of 15 amino acids. CDR3 nucleotides: TGTGCCAGCTCTCGGCTTACAGGAGGGGAATACGAGCAGTACTTC. It translates to CASSRLTGGEYEQYF.

The CDR3 DNA reads TGCGCCAGCAGAGGGACTAGCGGGTCGTTCCACGAGCAGTACTTC. Its protein is CASRGTSGSFHEQYF. The chain uses TRBV5-1 and TRBJ2-7; 12 positions agree with TRBD2. Trimming took 5 bases from V and 5 from J; bases not matched to a gene: 8. CDR1 is SGHRS and CDR2 is YFSETQ in the germline V gene. The length of the CDR3 is 15 residues. The complete variable domain, with remaining parts taken from reference TRBV5-1 and TRBJ2-7, reads KAGVTQTPRYLIKTRGQQVTLSCSPISGHRSVSWYQQTPGQGLQFLFEYFSETQRNKGNFPGRFSGRQFSNSRSEMNVSTLELGDSALYLCASRGTSGSFHEQYFGPGTRLTVT.

The V and J genes are TRBV10-2 and TRBJ2-4; no clear D. CDR1 and CDR2 (germline): WSHSY, SAAADI. The CDR3 is made up of 13 amino acids. Between the trimmed V and J ends, which lost 8 bases and 7 bases, there was a span of 15 bases. The chain's CDR3 is CASGESGTNIQYF. For the CDR3, the DNA is TGCGCCAGCGGCGAATCAGGCACGAACATTCAGTACTTC.

This sequence joins TRBV4-1 and TRBJ2-7; D not resolved. CDR3 length: 15 residues. Between the trimmed V and J ends, which lost 0 bases and 3 bases, there was a span of 12 bases. The germline CDR1 and CDR2 sequences are MGHRA and YSYEKL. For the CDR3, the DNA is TGCGCCAGCAGCCAAGATTCCGCAGGAATCTACGAGCAGTACTTC. It is translated as CASSQDSAGIYEQYF.

The chain combines TRBV6-1 with TRBJ2-4; 11 bases agree with TRBD2. This CDR3 region has 13 residues. Germline V gives CDR1 MNHNS, CDR2 SASEGT. After removal of 7 bases from V and 11 bases from J, the junction contained 7 bases not matched to a gene. The CDR3 DNA follows: TGTGCCAGCAAGCCCGGGACTAGCGGTTTTCAGTACTTC. This gives the protein CASKPGTSGFQYF.

The CDR3 DNA reads as TGTGCCAGCAGCTTAGCCGGGACAGGGCTAGTTCCCCGCGGCTACACCTTC. This gives the protein CASSLAGTGLVPRGYTF. This chain joins TRBV7-9 and TRBJ1-2; 9 bases match TRBD1. The CDR3 totals 17 residues. Germline loops: CDR1 SEHNR, CDR2 FQNEAQ (reference sequence). The J segment lost 8 bases and the V segment lost 0 bases, leaving 13 bases of the junction unmatched.

The chain combines TRBV15 with TRBJ1-5; no clear D. The CDR3 loop spans 14 amino acids. V was pared by 1 base and J by 7 bases, with 11 bases between. Per germline, CDR1 LNHNV and CDR2 YYDKDF (reference sequence). The DNA of the CDR3 is TGTGCCACCAGCAGAGTGAGGGTTTTCCAGCCCCAGCATTTT. Amino acid sequence: CATSRVRVFQPQHF. Drawing the rest from reference TRBV15 and TRBJ1-5, the complete variable domain is DAMVIQNPRYQVTQFGKPVTLSCSQTLNHNVMYWYQQKSSQAPKLLFHYYDKDFNNEADTPDNFQSRRPNTSFCFLDIRSPGLGDTAMYLCATSRVRVFQPQHFGDGTRLSIL.

V and J are TRBV5-4 and TRBJ1-1, with TRBD1 matching over 7 bases. The germline V gene has CDR1 SGHNT and CDR2 YYREEE (reference sequence). This CDR3 is 14 amino acids long. V lost 3 bases and J lost 5; bases outside the gene matches: 7. As DNA, the CDR3 is TGTGCCAGCAGCTCGGACAGGAGGTTGACTGAAGCTTTCTTT. It yields the protein CASSSDRRLTEAFF.

The rearrangement uses TRBV10-1 and TRBJ2-2, with D unclear. The CDR3 consists of 13 residues. Germline CDR1 WNHNN, CDR2 SYGVQD (reference sequence). Trimming removed 6 bases from V and 6 bases from J, with 11 bases in between. For the CDR3, the DNA is TGCGCCAGCAGCTACGGAGAGGCCGGGGAGCTGTTTTTT. Encoded protein: CASSYGEAGELFF.

The rearrangement links TRBV7-3 to TRBJ2-3; weak D call: TRBD1 (6 bases). Germline V gene data show CDR1 as SGHTA and CDR2 as FQGTGA. V was pared by 5 bases and J by 2 bases, with 11 bases between. This CDR3 has 14 amino acids. The DNA of the CDR3 is TGTGCCAGCAGCCCGGACAGATACACAGATACGCAGTATTTT. This translates into CASSPDRYTDTQYF.

This chain connects TRBV5-4 to TRBJ2-3; 9 bases fit TRBD2. CDR3 length: 15 residues. Germline V gene lookup returns CDR1 SGHNT and CDR2 YYREEE (reference sequence). J lost 7 bases, V lost 3 bases, and 9 bases had no gene match. CDR3 DNA sequence: TGTGCCAGCAGCTCGGGGGGACTAGCTACGAATACGCAGTATTTT. Translation: CASSSGGLATNTQYF.

V is TRBV7-2 and J is TRBJ1-1; no firm D call. V was clipped by 3 bases and J by 4 bases, with 9 bases between them. This CDR3 has 13 amino acids. Per germline, CDR1 SGHTA and CDR2 FQGNSA. The CDR3 bases are TGTGCCAGCAGCTTCAGAGGTCTCACTGAAGCTTTCTTT. Protein sequence: CASSFRGLTEAFF. Full variable domain (outside the CDR3, taken from reference TRBV7-2 and TRBJ1-1): GAGVSQSPSNKVTEKGKDVELRCDPISGHTALYWYRQSLGQGLEFLIYFQGNSAPDKSGLPSDRFSAERTGGSVSTLTIQRTQQEDSAVYLCASSFRGLTEAFFGQGTRLTVV.

The chain couples TRBV5-4 to TRBJ2-3, with 11 bases identical to TRBD2. V shed 3 bases and J 4 bases; nucleotides not matched to a gene: 10. The germline V gene encodes CDR1 SGHNT and CDR2 YYREEE (reference sequence). The CDR3 loop spans 17 amino acids. CDR3 loop: CASSSVFSGRAADTQYF. The CDR3, as DNA: TGTGCCAGCAGCTCAGTTTTTAGCGGGAGGGCCGCAGATACGCAGTATTTT.

This chain connects TRBV29-1 to TRBJ1-1; 9 bases match TRBD1. The CDR3 is 15 residues long. The germline V gene has CDR1 SQVTM and CDR2 ANQGSEA. Trimming at V came to 2 bases and at J to 8 bases, leaving 12 bases not matched to a gene. CDR3 DNA: TGCAGCGTTGAAACTTTACAGGGGGCTTTTAAGGAAGCTTTCTTT. This encodes CSVETLQGAFKEAFF.

The J gene is TRBJ2-7, the V gene TRBV6-1; TRBD2 might be the D (6 bases). Per germline, CDR1 MNHNS and CDR2 SASEGT. Trimming left V 8 bases short and J 4 bases short, with 21 bases between. The CDR3 is made up of 15 amino acids. CDR3 sequence reads: CASWAGREKGYEQYF. In DNA form, the CDR3 reads TGTGCCAGCTGGGCCGGGAGAGAGAAAGGTTACGAGCAGTACTTC.